This T cell receptor (beta chain) was captured in a study of T cells in tuberculosis. Turning to the study itself: This South African cohort compared adolescents with or without latent tuberculosis against adults with active tuberculosis. Within 7 days of starting treatment, or before, PBMC were stored.

Here immunoSEQ multiplex PCR was the method, and the copy in TCRdb shows in-frame clones only, minus some. There are about 34,000 clones in the sample; under 95% occur only once, and approximately 10% lies in the top ten. General study findings and limits: Active tuberculosis patients had shorter CDR3-alpha; the beta difference was nonsignificant. Classification accuracy was about 90% (AUROC approximately 0.89) with the GMM-specific repertoire.

The germline V gene encodes CDR1 LNHDA and CDR2 SQIVND (reference sequence). With V trimmed by 10 bases and J by 4 bases, 6 bases remained unmatched. The CDR3 is 13 amino acids. The sample's time point: new active TB diagnosis, blood taken before or within 7 days of starting treatment. As for this clone: Its target is unknown.

Sequencing was performed on PBMCs, taken at tuberculosis diagnosis. The genes are TRBV19 and TRBJ2-1, with 8 bases identical to TRBD2. This TCR was sampled from an adult with tuberculosis. CDR3 residues: CATGGGIYNEQFF. DNA of the CDR3: TGTGCCACCGGGGGGGGGATATACAATGAGCAGTTCTTC.